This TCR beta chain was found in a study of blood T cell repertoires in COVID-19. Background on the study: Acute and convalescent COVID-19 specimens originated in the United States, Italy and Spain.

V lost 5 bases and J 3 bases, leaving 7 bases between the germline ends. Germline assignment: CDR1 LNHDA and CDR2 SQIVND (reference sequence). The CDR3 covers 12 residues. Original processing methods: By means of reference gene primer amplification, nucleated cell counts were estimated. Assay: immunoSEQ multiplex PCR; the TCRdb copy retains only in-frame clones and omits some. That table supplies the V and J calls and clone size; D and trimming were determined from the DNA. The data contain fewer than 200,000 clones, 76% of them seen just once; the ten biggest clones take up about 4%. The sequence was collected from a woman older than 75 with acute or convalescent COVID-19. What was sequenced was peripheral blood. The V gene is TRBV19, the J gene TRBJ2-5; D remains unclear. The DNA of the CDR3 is TGTGCCAGTAGTCGGTTAAAAGAGACCCAGTACTTC. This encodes CASSRLKETQYF.